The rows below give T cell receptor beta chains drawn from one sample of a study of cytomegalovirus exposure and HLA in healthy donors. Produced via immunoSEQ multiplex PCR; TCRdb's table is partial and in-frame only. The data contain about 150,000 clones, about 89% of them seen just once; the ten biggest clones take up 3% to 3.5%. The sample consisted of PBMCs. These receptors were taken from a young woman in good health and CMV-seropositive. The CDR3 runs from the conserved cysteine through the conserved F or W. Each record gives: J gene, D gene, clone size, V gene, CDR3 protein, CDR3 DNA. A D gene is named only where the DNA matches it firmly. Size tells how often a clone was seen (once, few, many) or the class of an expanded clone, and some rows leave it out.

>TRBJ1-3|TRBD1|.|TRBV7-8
CASSPPRTGPIFSGNTIYF
TGTGCCAGCAGCCCCCCCCGGACAGGCCCCATCTTCTCTGGAAACACCATATATTTT
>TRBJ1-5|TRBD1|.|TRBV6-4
CASSDRGGGPRQPQHF
TGTGCCAGCAGTGACCGAGGGGGCGGCCCTCGTCAGCCCCAGCATTTT
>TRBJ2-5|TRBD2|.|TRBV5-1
CASSLEKTGPIGSGSRQETQYF
TGCGCCAGCAGCTTGGAGAAGACGGGACCAATCGGGAGCGGGAGTCGACAAGAGACCCAGTACTTC
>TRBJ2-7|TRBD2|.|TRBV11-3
CASSRRLAGGVEQYF
TGTGCCAGCAGCCGAAGACTAGCGGGAGGGGTCGAGCAGTACTTC
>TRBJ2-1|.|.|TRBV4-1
CASSQAGMNEQFF
TGCGCCAGCAGCCAGGCCGGGATGAATGAGCAGTTCTTC
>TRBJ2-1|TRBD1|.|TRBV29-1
CSVEAPGAGGPNEQFF
TGCAGCGTTGAAGCCCCAGGGGCAGGGGGTCCCAATGAGCAGTTCTTC
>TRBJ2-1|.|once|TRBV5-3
CARSGRRGSSYNEQFF
TGTGCCAGAAGCGGAAGACGGGGGAGCTCCTACAATGAGCAGTTCTTC
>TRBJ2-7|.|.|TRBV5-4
CASSPRASYEQYF
TGTGCCAGCAGCCCGCGGGCCTCCTACGAGCAGTACTTC
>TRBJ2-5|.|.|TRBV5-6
CASSYPFGGQKETQYF
TGTGCCAGCAGCTACCCATTCGGGGGACAGAAAGAGACCCAGTACTTC
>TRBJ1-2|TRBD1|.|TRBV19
CASSIRQGVEYGYTF
TGTGCCAGTAGTATCCGACAGGGGGTTGAATATGGCTACACCTTC